This entry describes one TCR beta chain. This CDR3 is also generated by other DNA sequences in the sample. These data belong to a study of blood T cell repertoires in COVID-19. Resolution of symptoms, clearance, or two negative PCRs was present in recovered Cohort 3 donors. Original data processing: Amplification of reference gene primers was used by the study to estimate nucleated cell counts. Data came from immunoSEQ multiplex PCR; TCRdb stores just in-frame clones and leaves some out. The DNA gave D and trimming, while V, J and clone size come from that table. In the table there are 250,000 to 350,000 clones, 85% of which are singletons. The receptor's source is a woman between 45 and 60 years old who had recovered from COVID-19. Sequenced material: PBMCs or T cells enriched from blood (not recorded which).

DNA for the CDR3: TGCGCCAGCAGCCTAATCCCTAGCACAGATACGCAGTATTTT. Protein sequence: CASSLIPSTDTQYF. The V gene is TRBV5-1, the J gene TRBJ2-3; no firm D call. V shed 4 bases and J shed 0 bases, with 9 bases lying between them. This CDR3 spans 14 amino acids. The germline V gene encodes CDR1 SGHRS and CDR2 YFSETQ.